These T cell receptor beta chains were read from a single sample in a study of regulatory T cells in long-lasting Graves disease. From the multiplex PCR reads, TCRdb called clonotypes with MiXCR, one entry per CDR3 protein. This table holds approximately 310,000 distinct CDR3 sequences, 18% found once. This material consisted of peripheral blood mononuclear cells (PBMCs), taken at new diagnosis, from a patient treated with antithyroid drugs. The source is a female donor with Graves disease. Each CDR3 is given without its conserved first and last residue.

TRBJ2-1,TRBV28,ASSFSGTGNEQF
TRBJ2-5,TRBV10-3,AISSRLAGDETQY
TRBJ2-2,TRBV12-3/TRBV12-4,ASSPQPGLAGMGATGELF
TRBJ1-6,TRBV6-2/TRBV6-3,ASSKTGYNSPLH
TRBJ2-5,TRBV7-9,ASSTAGRGWQETQY
TRBJ1-1,TRBV11-2,ASSLAVEMNTEAF
TRBJ2-2,TRBV15,ATSSRGDTGELF
TRBJ1-5,TRBV19,ASNTQGGLQPQH
TRBJ2-7,TRBV12-3/TRBV12-4,ASSLSGENYEQY
TRBJ2-7,TRBV27,ASSFGNSGTSRGEQY